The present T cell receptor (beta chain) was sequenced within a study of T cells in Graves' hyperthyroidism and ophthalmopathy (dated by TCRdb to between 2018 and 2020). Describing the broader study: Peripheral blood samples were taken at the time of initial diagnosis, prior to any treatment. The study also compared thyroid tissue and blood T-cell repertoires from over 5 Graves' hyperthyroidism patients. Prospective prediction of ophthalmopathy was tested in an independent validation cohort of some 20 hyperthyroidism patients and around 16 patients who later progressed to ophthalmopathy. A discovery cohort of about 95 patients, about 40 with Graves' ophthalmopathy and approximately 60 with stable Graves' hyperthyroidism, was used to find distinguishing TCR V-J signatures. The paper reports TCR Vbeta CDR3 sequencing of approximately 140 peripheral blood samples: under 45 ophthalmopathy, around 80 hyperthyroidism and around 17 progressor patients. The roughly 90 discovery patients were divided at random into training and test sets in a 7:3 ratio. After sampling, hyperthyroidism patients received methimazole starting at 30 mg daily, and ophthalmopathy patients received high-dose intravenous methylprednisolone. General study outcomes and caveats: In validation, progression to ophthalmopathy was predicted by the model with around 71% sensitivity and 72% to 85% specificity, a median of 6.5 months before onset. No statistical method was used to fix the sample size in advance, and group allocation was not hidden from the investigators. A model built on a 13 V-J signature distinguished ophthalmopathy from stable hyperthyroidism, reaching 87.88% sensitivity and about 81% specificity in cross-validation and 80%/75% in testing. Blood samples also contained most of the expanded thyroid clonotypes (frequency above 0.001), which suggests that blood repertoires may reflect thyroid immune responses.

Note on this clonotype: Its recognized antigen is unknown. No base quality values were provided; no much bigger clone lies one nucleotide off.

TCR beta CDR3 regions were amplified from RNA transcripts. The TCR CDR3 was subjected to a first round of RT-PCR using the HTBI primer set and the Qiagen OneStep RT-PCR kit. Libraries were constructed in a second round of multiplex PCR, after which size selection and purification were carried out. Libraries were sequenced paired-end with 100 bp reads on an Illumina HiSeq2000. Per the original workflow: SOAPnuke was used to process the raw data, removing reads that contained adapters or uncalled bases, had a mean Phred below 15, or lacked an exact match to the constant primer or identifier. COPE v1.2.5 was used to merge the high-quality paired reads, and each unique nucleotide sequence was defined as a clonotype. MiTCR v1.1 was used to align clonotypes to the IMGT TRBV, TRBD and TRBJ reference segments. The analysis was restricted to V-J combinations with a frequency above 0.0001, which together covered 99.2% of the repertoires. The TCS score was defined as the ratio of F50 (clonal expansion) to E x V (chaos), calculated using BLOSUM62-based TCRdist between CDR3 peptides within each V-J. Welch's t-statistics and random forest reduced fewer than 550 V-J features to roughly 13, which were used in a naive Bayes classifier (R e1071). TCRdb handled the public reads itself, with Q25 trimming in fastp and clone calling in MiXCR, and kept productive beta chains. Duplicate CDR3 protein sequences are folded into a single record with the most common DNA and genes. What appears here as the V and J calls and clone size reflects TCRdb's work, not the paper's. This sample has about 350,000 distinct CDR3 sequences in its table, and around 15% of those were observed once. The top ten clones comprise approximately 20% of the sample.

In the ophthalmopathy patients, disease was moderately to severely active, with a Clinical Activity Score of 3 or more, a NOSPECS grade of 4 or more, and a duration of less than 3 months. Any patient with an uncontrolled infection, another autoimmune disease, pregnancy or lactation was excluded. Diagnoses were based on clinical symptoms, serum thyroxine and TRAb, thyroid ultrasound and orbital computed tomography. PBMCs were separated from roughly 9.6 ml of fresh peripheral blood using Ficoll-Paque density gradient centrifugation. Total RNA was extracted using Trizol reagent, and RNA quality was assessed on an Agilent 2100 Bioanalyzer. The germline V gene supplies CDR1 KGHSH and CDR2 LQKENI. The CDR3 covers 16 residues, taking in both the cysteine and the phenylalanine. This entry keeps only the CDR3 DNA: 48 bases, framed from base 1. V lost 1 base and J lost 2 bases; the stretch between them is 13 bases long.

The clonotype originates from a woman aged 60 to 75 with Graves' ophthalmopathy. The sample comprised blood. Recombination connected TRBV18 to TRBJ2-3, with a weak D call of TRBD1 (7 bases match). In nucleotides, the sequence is TGTGCCAGCTCACCACGACAGGGCGGGAACACAGATACGCAGTATTTT. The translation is CASSPRQGGNTDTQYF.